Shown below are 2 T cell receptor beta chains from a single sample sequenced in a study of blood T cell repertoires in COVID-19. Profiling relied on immunoSEQ multiplex PCR, and the TCRdb table lists in-frame clones only, not all of them. Among a few hundred thousand clones listed, about 85% were seen once. Sequencing was carried out using PBMCs or T cells enriched from blood (not recorded which). The receptors were gathered from a woman aged 45-60 years who had been exposed to COVID-19.

V gene TRBV9 combines with J gene TRBJ2-7; 11 nucleotides match TRBD1. This CDR3 is built from 15 residues. V shed 2 bases and J 0 bases; nucleotides not matched to a gene: 1. From germline, CDR1 is SGDLS and CDR2 YYNGEE. The CDR3 bases are TGTGCCAGCAGCGTTGGGACAGGGGGCTCCTACGAGCAGTACTTC. This codes for CASSVGTGGSYEQYF.

The V call is TRBV12-3 or TRBV12-4, the J call TRBJ2-5; D is undetermined. This CDR3 is 12 amino acids long. V lost 3 bases and J lost 4, with 6 bases in between. This chain's CDR3 is CASSLKRETQYF. The CDR3 bases are TGTGCCAGCAGTTTGAAGAGAGAGACCCAGTACTTC.